This T cell receptor beta chain was obtained from a study of cytomegalovirus exposure and HLA in healthy donors. Study observations and caveats: Later analysis demonstrated an association between a missense DCLRE1C variant and TCR beta V- and J-gene trimming. In an earlier analysis, productive rearrangement rates for most beta V segments clustered near 87% or 30%. A few V segments could not be told apart, such as TRBV6-2 and TRBV6-3, and were left out. The study listed approximately 160 cytomegalovirus-associated TCR beta chains.

PCR used 60 Vbeta primers and 13 Jbeta primers. Assay used: immunoSEQ multiplex PCR; TCRdb lists only in-frame clones, some missing. The sample lists 95,000 to 150,000 clones, 75% to 85% occurring once. A remark on this clone: Its cognate antigen is unknown.

The CDR3 contains 15 residues. CDR1 is MRHNA, CDR2 SNTAGT, per germline. V shed 7 bases and J 4 bases; nucleotides not matched to a gene: 11. The chain couples TRBV6-4 to TRBJ1-2; 8 bases agree with TRBD1. Sequenced sample: PBMCs. The TCR originated in a man aged 30-40 years in good health and CMV-seropositive. This chain's CDR3 is CASTLWSGGVYGYTF. Written as DNA, the CDR3 is TGTGCCAGCACCCTGTGGTCAGGGGGCGTCTATGGCTACACCTTC.